These 5 T cell receptor beta chains share one sample of origin, sequenced in a study of spatial heterogeneity in lung cancer. Whole-study results and caveats: One measure, the expanded intratumoral alpha and beta TCR count, tracked tumor mutation counts.

Stated time point: sample taken at primary tumor resection. These receptors lack a known antigen. TCRdb analysed the 5' RACE reads with MiXCR anew, one entry per CDR3 protein. The table lists approximately 2,000 distinct CDR3 sequences, about 38% of them singletons. Sequencing used lung tumor tissue, obtained at surgery. Every receptor here comes from a male donor with early-stage non-small cell lung cancer.

A note on this clonotype: This beta chain turned up in a library designed for alpha chains; as an off-target read, its abundance says little. This chain uses TRBV5-5 with TRBJ2-7; unclear D gene. Looked up from germline, CDR1 is SGHKS and CDR2 is YYEKEE (reference sequence). The CDR3 consists of 13 residues. The ends were cut back, 1 base at V and 3 bases at J, with 8 bases in the middle. CDR3 sequence: CASSLNGDYEQYF. The DNA of the CDR3 is TGTGCCAGCAGCTTGAACGGAGACTACGAGCAGTACTTC.

A word on this clonotype: In a library made to pick up alpha chains, this beta chain is a stray read with a size that means little. V is TRBV11-2 and J is TRBJ1-6, with D hard to call. Germline V lookup: CDR1 SGHAT, CDR2 FQNNGV. This CDR3 region has 14 residues. Trimming left V 1 base short and J 8 bases short, with 9 bases between. The CDR3 nucleotides are TGTGCCAGCAGCTTAGGGGCAGGCCATTCACCCCTCCACTTT. It specifies CASSLGAGHSPLHF.

A few counts support this clonotype. In a library made to pick up alpha chains, this beta chain is a stray read with a size that means little. The chain links TRBV10-3 to TRBJ2-1, with a possible D match to TRBD2 (6 bases). Trimming cost V 3 bases and J 10 bases, with 10 bases left between them. Germline CDR1 is ENHRY and CDR2 is SYGVKD. CDR3 length equals 12 residues. The CDR3 is CAISEERAEQFF. In DNA form, the CDR3 reads TGTGCCATCAGTGAAGAGCGGGCCGAGCAGTTCTTC.

With regard to this clonotype: Because the library targeted alpha chains, this beta chain is an off-target read whose size means little. This chain links TRBV5-1 with TRBJ2-7, with 7 bases matching TRBD2. This CDR3 has 12 amino acids. V was pared by 5 bases and J by 7 bases, with 6 bases of the junction left unmatched. Germline V CDR1 and CDR2: SGHRS, YFSETQ. Written as DNA, the CDR3 is TGCGCCAGCAGGGACACTAGCGCTGAGCAGTACTTC. Amino acids: CASRDTSAEQYF.

Note on this clonotype: Because the library targeted alpha chains, this beta chain is an off-target read whose size means little. The chain couples TRBV5-1 to TRBJ2-2; 7 nucleotides match TRBD1. J lost 4 bases, V lost 5 bases, and 5 bases had no gene match. The CDR3 runs 14 residues. The germline V gene has CDR1 SGHRS and CDR2 YFSETQ. CDR3 in DNA: TGCGCCAGCAGAACAGGGGACCCCACCGGGGAGCTGTTTTTT. Its translation is CASRTGDPTGELFF.